This T cell receptor (beta chain) stems from a study of Graves' ophthalmopathy and Graves' hyperthyroidism. Study conclusions and caveats: Blood contained most expanded thyroid clonotypes exceeding 0.001 frequency.

Investigators amplified TCR beta CDR3 regions from RNA transcripts. After a first-round RT-PCR with HTBI primers, a second-round multiplex PCR was run. From the multiplex PCR reads, TCRdb called clonotypes with MiXCR, one entry per CDR3 protein. The table has around 670,000 distinct CDR3 sequences, 35% to 50% seen once. In regard to this clonotype: As yet, its antigen is unknown.

This CDR3 region has 18 residues. Germline loops: CDR1 SGHTA, CDR2 FQGNSA. Between the trimmed V and J ends, which lost 3 bases and 5 bases, there was a span of 25 bases. The diagnosis was founded upon clinical symptoms, serum thyroxine, TRAb, thyroid ultrasound and orbital computed tomography. The source of this sequence is an adult man with Graves' ophthalmopathy. The V and J genes are TRBV7-2 and TRBJ1-2; D is possibly TRBD1 (6 bases). Material for sequencing was peripheral blood. CDR3: CASSFPRRQAKTSYGYTF. CDR3 bases: TGTGCCAGCAGCTTTCCCCGTCGACAGGCTAAAACCAGTTATGGCTACACCTTC.